Here is one T cell receptor (beta chain) with its context. This specimen belongs to a study of control samples from healthy donors and cancer patients. Sequencing was performed with immunoSEQ multiplex PCR; in TCRdb, only in-frame clones are kept and a portion is missing. The data contain 100,000 to 150,000 clones, 80% to 95% of them singletons. Germline CDR1 and CDR2: SGHAT and FQNNGV. The ends were cut back, 5 bases at V and 3 bases at J, with 22 bases in the middle. CDR3 length: 17 residues. This clonotype was sampled from a man older than 75 with head and neck cancer. The V call is TRBV11-2, the J call TRBJ2-5; no firm D call. The sequenced material came from PBMCs. CDR3 amino acids: CASSRPLGKRFEETQYF. CDR3 DNA sequence: TGTGCCAGCAGCCGGCCGTTAGGGAAACGGTTTGAAGAGACCCAGTACTTC.